Sequencing of this TCR beta chain was carried out in a study of T cell responses to AZD1222 COVID-19 vaccine. Libraries were prepared by immunoSEQ multiplex PCR; TCRdb keeps only in-frame clonotypes and omits some of them. Found here are about 120,000 clones, 88% of them singletons; the top ten hold less than 6.5%. V was trimmed by 3 bases and J by 2 bases, leaving 11 bases between them. Germline CDR1 reads KGHSH; CDR2 reads LQKENI. The CDR3 length is 15 residues. The rearrangement links TRBV18 to TRBJ2-4; TRBD1 might be the D (6 bases). The input for sequencing was peripheral blood, taken on day 0 of AZD1222 vaccination. The receptor was derived from an adult in good health. Here the CDR3 reads CASSPSGDTKNIQYF. The DNA for the CDR3 is TGTGCCAGCTCACCGTCAGGGGATACCAAAAACATTCAGTACTTC.